These T cell receptor beta chains were read from a single sample in a study of blood T cells in healthy people across ages. A single record per CDR3 protein comes from TCRdb applying MiXCR to the 5' RACE reads. The sample has about 1.8 million distinct CDR3 sequences, around 50% seen once. Sequencing was performed on blood. The source is a woman aged 40 to 50 in good health. Each CDR3 is given with its conserved first and last residue. The D gene is left open where the match is weak. Size values are once, few and many counts, or a class for expanded clones, and some rows have none.

length	size	D	J	V	CDR3	DNA
16	.	TRBD2	TRBJ2-5	TRBV12-3/TRBV12-4	CASSLGSGGAQETQYF	TGTGCCAGCAGTTTAGGGAGCGGGGGGGCCCAAGAGACCCAGTACTTC
14	few	.	TRBJ1-1	TRBV25-1	CASTTRELNTEAFF	TGTGCCAGCACTACGAGGGAGTTGAACACTGAAGCTTTCTTT
12	.	.	TRBJ1-1	TRBV12-3/TRBV12-4	CASRKQNTEAFF	TGTGCCAGCAGGAAACAGAACACTGAAGCTTTCTTT
17	few	.	TRBJ2-7	TRBV7-9	CASSLVLGQGISYEQYF	TGTGCCAGCAGCTTAGTATTAGGGCAGGGGATCTCCTACGAGCAGTACTTC
13	.	TRBD1	TRBJ2-5	TRBV29-1	CSVGQGASGTQYF	TGCAGCGTTGGTCAGGGGGCGTCTGGGACCCAGTACTTC
12	.	.	TRBJ1-1	TRBV10-3	CAISKMGHEAFF	TGTGCCATCAGTAAGATGGGGCATGAAGCTTTCTTT
14	.	TRBD1	TRBJ2-7	TRBV20-1	CSARDRGFSYEQYF	TGCAGTGCCAGGGACAGGGGCTTTTCCTACGAGCAGTACTTC
20	.	TRBD1	TRBJ2-5	TRBV7-2	CASSSEKPGQGALREETQYF	TGTGCCAGCAGCTCCGAGAAGCCGGGACAGGGGGCTTTAAGAGAAGAGACCCAGTACTTC
12	.	TRBD1	TRBJ1-2	TRBV20-1	CSASGQDRLNTF	TGCAGTGCTAGTGGACAGGACCGGCTCAACACCTTC
16	few	.	TRBJ2-6	TRBV18	CASSTRQISGANVLTF	TGTGCCAGCTCAACCAGGCAGATCTCTGGGGCCAACGTCCTGACTTTC
15	few	.	TRBJ2-1	TRBV29-1	CSVEGGQGGYNEQFF	TGCAGCGTTGAAGGCGGCCAGGGGGGATACAATGAGCAGTTCTTC
14	.	TRBD1	TRBJ1-2	TRBV25-1	CASSDWQGARGYTF	TGTGCCAGCAGTGATTGGCAGGGGGCTCGGGGCTACACCTTC
15	once	TRBD1	TRBJ2-5	TRBV5-1	CASSTHRTGFTEQYF	TGCGCCAGCAGCACCCACCGGACAGGGTTTACGGAGCAGTACTTC
15	.	.	TRBJ1-6	TRBV11-2	CASSLAAGPNSPLHF	TGTGCCAGCAGCTTAGCCGCAGGACCTAATTCACCCCTCCACTTT
13	.	.	TRBJ1-5	TRBV19	CASSIYGYQPQHF	TGTGCCAGTAGTATCTACGGTTATCAGCCCCAGCATTTT
17	few	TRBD2	TRBJ2-7	TRBV7-9	CASSLVLGTGLTYEQYF	TGTGCCAGCAGCTTAGTATTGGGGACGGGACTAACCTACGAGCAGTACTTC
13	.	.	TRBJ2-7	TRBV20-1	CSAHRDTLYEQYF	TGCAGTGCCCATCGGGACACCTTATACGAGCAGTACTTC
14	.	.	TRBJ2-1	TRBV5-5	CASSSGLLTPEQFF	TGTGCCAGCAGCTCAGGACTCCTCACCCCCGAGCAGTTCTTC
15	.	.	TRBJ2-5	TRBV7-2	CASTLLGGLSETQYF	TGTGCCAGCACCCTCCTGGGGGGTTTGTCAGAGACCCAGTACTTC
19	few	TRBD2	TRBJ2-7	TRBV20-1	CSARDKSGGTQINPYEQYF	TGCAGTGCTAGAGATAAGTCGGGGGGTACGCAGATCAACCCCTACGAGCAGTACTTC